This record concerns one TCR beta chain sequence. The CDR3 consists of 16 residues. Trimming at V came to 5 bases and at J to 2 bases, leaving 9 bases not matched to a gene. Per the germline V gene, CDR1 is LNHDA and CDR2 is SQIVND (reference sequence). Authors' data handling: Amplification from reference gene primers served as the basis for estimated nucleated cell counts. Repertoires were generated with immunoSEQ multiplex PCR, while TCRdb's copy carries only in-frame clones and drops some. That table is the source of V, J and clone size, and D and trimming were worked out from the DNA. This table holds around 140,000 clones, over 70% found once. This record comes from a study of blood T cell repertoires in COVID-19. Turning to the study itself: Samples came from the United States, Italy and Spain, spanning acute and convalescent COVID-19. The cDNA or gDNA used as material had been derived from T cells, B-cell-depleted T cells, or PBMCs.

Sequenced input: peripheral blood. This chain joins TRBV19 and TRBJ2-1; TRBD1 matches 7 bases. This TCR was recovered from a man aged 50 or older with active COVID-19. The CDR3: CASSGKQGSPYNEQFF. The CDR3, as DNA: TGTGCCAGTAGTGGAAAACAGGGGTCCCCCTACAATGAGCAGTTCTTC.